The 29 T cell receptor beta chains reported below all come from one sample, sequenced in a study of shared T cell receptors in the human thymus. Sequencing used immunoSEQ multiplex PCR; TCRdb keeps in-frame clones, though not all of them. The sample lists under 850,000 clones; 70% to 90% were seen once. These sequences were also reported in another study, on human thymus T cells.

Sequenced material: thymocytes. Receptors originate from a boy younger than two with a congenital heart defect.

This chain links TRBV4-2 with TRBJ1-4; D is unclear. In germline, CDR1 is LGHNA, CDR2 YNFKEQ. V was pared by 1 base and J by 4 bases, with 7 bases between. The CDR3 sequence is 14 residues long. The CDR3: CASSQGRFNEKLFF. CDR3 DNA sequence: TGTGCCAGCAGCCAAGGCCGGTTTAATGAAAAACTGTTTTTT.

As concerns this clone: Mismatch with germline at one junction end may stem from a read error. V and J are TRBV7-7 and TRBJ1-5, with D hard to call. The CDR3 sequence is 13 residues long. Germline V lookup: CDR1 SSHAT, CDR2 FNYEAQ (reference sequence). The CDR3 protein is CASSLHNNQPQHF. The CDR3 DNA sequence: TGTGCTAGCAGCTTACACAACAATCAGCCCCAGCATTTT.

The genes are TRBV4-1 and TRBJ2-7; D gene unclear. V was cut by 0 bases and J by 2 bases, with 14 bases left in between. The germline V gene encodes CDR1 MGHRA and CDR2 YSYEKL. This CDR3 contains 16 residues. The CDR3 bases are TGCGCCAGCAGCCAAGACTGGAGCCGCCCAGCCTACGAGCAGTACTTC. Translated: CASSQDWSRPAYEQYF.

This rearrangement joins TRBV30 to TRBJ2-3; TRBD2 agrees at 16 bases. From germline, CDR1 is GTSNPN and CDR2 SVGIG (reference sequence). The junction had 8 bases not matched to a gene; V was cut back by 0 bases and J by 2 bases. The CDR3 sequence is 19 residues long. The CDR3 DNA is TGTGCCTGGAGTGTAACTCCCGGGACTAGCGGGAGGGCCACAGATACGCAGTATTTT. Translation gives CAWSVTPGTSGRATDTQYF.

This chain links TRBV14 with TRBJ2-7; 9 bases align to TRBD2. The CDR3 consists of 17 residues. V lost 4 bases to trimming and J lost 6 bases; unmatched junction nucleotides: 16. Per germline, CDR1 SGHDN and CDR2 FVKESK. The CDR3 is CASSPEVAGAVASEQYF. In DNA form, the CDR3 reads TGTGCCAGCAGCCCCGAGGTAGCGGGAGCGGTTGCATCCGAGCAGTACTTC.

This CDR3 reads CASSLGTDSTYEQYF. For the CDR3, the DNA is TGTGCCAGCAGCCTCGGGACAGATTCTACCTACGAGCAGTACTTC. The chain combines TRBV11-3 with TRBJ2-7; TRBD1 agrees at 7 bases. V lost 5 bases to trimming and J lost 2 bases; unmatched junction nucleotides: 9. Germline CDR1 SGHNT, CDR2 YENEEA. This CDR3 contains 15 residues.

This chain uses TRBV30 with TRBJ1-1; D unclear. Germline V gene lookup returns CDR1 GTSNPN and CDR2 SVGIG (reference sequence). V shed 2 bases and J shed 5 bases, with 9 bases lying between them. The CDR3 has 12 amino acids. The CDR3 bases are TGTGCCTGGAGTCCAGACGGGACTGAAGCTTTCTTT. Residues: CAWSPDGTEAFF.

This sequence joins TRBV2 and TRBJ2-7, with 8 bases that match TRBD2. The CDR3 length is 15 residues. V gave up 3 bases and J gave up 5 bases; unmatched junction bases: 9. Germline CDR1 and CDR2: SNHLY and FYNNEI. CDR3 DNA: TGTGCCAGCAGTGACGCGGGAGGACCACAGGACGAGCAGTACTTC. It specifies CASSDAGGPQDEQYF.

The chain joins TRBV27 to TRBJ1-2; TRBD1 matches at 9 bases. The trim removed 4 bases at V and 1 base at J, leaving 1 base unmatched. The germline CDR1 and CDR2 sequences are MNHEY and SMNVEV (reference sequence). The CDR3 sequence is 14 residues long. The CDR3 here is CASSWGQGNYGYTF. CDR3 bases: TGTGCCAGCAGTTGGGGACAGGGTAACTATGGCTACACCTTC.

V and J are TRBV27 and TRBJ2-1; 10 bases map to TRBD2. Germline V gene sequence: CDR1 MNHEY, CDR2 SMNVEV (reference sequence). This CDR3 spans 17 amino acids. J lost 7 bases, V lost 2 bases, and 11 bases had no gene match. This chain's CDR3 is CASSLDGAGGHPNEQFF. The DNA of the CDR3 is TGTGCCAGCAGTTTAGATGGAGCGGGAGGGCACCCGAATGAGCAGTTCTTC.

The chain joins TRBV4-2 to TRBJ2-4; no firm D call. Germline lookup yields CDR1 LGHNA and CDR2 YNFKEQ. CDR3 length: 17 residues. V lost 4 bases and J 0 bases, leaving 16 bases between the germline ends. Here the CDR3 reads CASSRPLGDLAKNIQYF. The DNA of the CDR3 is TGTGCCAGCAGCCGACCTTTGGGCGACCTAGCCAAAAACATTCAGTACTTC.

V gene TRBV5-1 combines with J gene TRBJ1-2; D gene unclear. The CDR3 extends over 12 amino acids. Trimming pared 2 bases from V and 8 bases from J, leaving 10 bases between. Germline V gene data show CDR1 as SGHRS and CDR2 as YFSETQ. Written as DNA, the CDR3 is TGCGCCAGCAGCTTACGGGGTCGGGGCTACACCTTC. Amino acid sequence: CASSLRGRGYTF.

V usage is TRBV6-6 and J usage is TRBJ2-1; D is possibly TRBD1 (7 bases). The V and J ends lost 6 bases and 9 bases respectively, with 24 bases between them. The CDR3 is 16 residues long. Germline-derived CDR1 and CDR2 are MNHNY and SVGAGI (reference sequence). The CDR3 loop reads CASSPPGPGGYCEQFF. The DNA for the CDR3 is TGTGCCAGCAGCCCCCCCGGGCCAGGGGGGTATTGTGAGCAGTTCTTC.

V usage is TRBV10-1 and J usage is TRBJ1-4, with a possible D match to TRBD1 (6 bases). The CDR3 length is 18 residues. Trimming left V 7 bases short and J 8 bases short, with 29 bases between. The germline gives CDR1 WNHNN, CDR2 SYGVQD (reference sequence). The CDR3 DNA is TGCGCCAGCACCGTAAAGACAGGCATCTCCCCAAAGGCAGAAAAACTGTTTTTT. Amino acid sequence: CASTVKTGISPKAEKLFF.

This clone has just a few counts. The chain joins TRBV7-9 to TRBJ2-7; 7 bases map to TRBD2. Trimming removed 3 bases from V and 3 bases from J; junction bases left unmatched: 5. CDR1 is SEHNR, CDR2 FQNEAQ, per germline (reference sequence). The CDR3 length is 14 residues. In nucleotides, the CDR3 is TGTGCCAGCAGCTTGAGGGCTAGCGGCTACGAGCAGTACTTC. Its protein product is CASSLRASGYEQYF.

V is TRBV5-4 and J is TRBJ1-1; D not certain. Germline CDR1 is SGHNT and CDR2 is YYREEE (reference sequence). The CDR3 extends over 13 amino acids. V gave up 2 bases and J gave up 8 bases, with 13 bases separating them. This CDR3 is CASSFSGCAEAFF. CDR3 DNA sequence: TGTGCCAGCAGCTTTTCGGGTTGTGCCGAAGCTTTCTTT. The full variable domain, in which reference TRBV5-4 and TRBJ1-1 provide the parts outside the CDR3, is ETGVTQSPTHLIKTRGQQVTLRCSSQSGHNTVSWYQQALGQGPQFIFQYYREEENGRGNFPPRFSGLQFPNYSSELNVNALELDDSALYLCASSFSGCAEAFFGQGTRLTVV.

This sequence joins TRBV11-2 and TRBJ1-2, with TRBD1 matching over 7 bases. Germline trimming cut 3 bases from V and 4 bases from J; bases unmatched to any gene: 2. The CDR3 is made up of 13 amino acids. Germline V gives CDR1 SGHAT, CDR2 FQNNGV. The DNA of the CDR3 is TGTGCCAGCAGCTTCAGGGGGACCTATGGCTACACCTTC. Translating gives CASSFRGTYGYTF.

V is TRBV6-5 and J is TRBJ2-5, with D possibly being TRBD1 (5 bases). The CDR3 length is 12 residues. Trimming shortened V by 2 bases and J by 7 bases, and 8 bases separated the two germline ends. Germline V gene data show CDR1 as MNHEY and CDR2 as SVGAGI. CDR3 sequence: CASSYPQGTQYF. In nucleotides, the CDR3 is TGTGCCAGCAGTTACCCCCAGGGGACCCAGTACTTC.

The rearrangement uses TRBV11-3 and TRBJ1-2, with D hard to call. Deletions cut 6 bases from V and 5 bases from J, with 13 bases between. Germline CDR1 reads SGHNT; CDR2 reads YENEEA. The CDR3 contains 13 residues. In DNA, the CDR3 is TGTGCCAGCAGTTCAGAATTGGAGTATGGCTACACCTTC. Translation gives CASSSELEYGYTF. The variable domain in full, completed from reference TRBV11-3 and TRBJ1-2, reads EAGVVQSPRYKIIEKKQPVAFWCNPISGHNTLYWYLQNLGQGPELLIRYENEEAVDDSQLPKDRFSAERLKGVDSTLKIQPAELGDSAVYLCASSSELEYGYTFGSGTRLTVV.

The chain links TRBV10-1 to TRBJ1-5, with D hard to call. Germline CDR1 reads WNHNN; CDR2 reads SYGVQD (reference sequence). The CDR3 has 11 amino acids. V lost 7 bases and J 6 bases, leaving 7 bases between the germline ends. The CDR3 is CASNLSQPQHF. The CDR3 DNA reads TGCGCCAGCAACTTAAGTCAGCCCCAGCATTTT.

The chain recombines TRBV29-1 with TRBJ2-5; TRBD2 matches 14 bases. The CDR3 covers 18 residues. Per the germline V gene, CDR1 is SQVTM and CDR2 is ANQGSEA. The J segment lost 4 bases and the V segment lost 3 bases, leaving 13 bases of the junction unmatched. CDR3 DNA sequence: TGCAGCGTTGACGTTCGACTAGCGGGAGGGATACAAACAGAGACCCAGTACTTC. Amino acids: CSVDVRLAGGIQTETQYF.

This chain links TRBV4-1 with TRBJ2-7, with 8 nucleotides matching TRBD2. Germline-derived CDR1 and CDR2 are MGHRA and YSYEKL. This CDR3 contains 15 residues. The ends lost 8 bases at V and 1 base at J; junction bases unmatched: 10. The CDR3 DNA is TGCGCCAGCGGAGACGTAGCGGGACGTTCCTACGAGCAGTACTTC. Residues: CASGDVAGRSYEQYF.

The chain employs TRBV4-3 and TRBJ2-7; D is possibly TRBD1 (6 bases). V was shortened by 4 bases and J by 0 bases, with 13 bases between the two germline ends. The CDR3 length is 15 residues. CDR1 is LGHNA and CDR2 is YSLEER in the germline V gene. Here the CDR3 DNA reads TGCGCCAGCAGCCCGCACCCGGACAGCTCCTACGAGCAGTACTTC. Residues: CASSPHPDSSYEQYF.

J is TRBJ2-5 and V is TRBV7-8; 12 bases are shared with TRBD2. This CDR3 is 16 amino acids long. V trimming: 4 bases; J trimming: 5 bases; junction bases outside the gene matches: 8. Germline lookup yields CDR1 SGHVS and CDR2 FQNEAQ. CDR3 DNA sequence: TGTGCCAGCAGCTGCCTAGCGGGAGGGCCGGAGGAGACCCAGTACTTC. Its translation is CASSCLAGGPEETQYF.

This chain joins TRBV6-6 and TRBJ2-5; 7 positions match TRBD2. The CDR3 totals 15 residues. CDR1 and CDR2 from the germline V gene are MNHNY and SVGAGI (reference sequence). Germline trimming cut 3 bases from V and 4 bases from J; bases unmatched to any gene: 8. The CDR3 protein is CASSYHSGLGETQYF. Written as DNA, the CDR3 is TGTGCCAGCAGTTATCATAGCGGGCTGGGAGAGACCCAGTACTTC.

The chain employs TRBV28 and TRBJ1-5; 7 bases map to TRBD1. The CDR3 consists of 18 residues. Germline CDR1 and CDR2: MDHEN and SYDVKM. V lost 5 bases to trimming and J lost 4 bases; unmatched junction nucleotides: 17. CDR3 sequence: CASSPLRQGKGENQPQHF. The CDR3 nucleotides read TGTGCCAGCAGTCCACTACGACAGGGTAAGGGAGAAAATCAGCCCCAGCATTTT.

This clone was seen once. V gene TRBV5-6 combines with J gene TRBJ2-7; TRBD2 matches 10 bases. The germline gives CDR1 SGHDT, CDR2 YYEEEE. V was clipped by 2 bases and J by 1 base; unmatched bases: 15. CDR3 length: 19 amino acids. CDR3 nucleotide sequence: TGTGCCAGCAGCTTTGTTGGTCTAGCGGGAGTTCCAACTTCCTACGAGCAGTACTTC. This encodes CASSFVGLAGVPTSYEQYF. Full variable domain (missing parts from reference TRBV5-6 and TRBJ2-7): DAGVTQSPTHLIKTRGQQVTLRCSPKSGHDTVSWYQQALGQGPQFIFQYYEEEERQRGNFPDRFSGHQFPNYSSELNVNALLLGDSALYLCASSFVGLAGVPTSYEQYFGPGTRLTVT.

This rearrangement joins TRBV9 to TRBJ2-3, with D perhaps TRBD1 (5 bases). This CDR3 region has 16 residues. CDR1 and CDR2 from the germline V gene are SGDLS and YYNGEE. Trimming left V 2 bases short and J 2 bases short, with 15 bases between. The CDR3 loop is CASSVNWGETTDTQYF. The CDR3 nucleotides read TGTGCCAGCAGCGTCAACTGGGGCGAGACCACAGATACGCAGTATTTT.

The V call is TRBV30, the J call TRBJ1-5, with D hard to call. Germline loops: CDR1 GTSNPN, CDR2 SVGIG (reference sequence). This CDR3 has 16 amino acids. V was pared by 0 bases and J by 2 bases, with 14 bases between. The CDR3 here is CAWSVMGFLGNQPQHF. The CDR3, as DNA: TGTGCCTGGAGTGTTATGGGCTTTCTCGGCAATCAGCCCCAGCATTTT. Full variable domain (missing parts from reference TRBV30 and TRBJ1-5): SQTIHQWPATLVQPVGSPLSLECTVEGTSNPNLYWYRQAAGRGLQLLFYSVGIGQISSEVPQNLSASRPQDRQFILSSKKLLLSDSGFYLCAWSVMGFLGNQPQHFGDGTRLSIL.